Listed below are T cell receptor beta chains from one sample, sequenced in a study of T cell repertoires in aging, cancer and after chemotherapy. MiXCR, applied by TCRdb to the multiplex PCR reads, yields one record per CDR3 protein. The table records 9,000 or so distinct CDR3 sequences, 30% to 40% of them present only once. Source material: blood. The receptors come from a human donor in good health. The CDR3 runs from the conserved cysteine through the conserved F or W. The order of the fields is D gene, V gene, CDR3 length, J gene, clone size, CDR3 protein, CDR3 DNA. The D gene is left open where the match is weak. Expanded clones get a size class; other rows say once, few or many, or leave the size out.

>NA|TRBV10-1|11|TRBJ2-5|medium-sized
CASYGLETQYF
TGCGCCAGTTACGGGCTAGAGACCCAGTACTTC
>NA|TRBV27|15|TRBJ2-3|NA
CASATERERGDTQYF
TGTGCCTCTGCAACGGAACGGGAGCGAGGAGATACGCAGTATTTT
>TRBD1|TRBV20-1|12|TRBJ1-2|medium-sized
CSYRGGGYGYTF
TGCAGTTACAGGGGTGGGGGCTATGGCTACACCTTC
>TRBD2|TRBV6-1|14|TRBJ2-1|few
CASSELAGADEQFF
TGTGCCAGCAGTGAACTAGCGGGAGCTGATGAGCAGTTCTTC
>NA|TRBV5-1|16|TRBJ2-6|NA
CASSPEAHSGANVLTF
TGCGCCAGCAGCCCGGAGGCGCACTCTGGGGCCAACGTCCTGACTTTC
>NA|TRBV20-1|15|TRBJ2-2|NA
CSDRGGSAGTGELFF
TGCAGTGATAGGGGGGGTTCGGCTGGGACCGGGGAGCTGTTTTTT
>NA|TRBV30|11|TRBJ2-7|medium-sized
CAWSVGLEQYF
TGTGCCTGGAGTGTTGGCCTCGAGCAGTACTTC
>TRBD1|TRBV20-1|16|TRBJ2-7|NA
CSARGQGARVSYEQYF
TGCAGTGCTAGAGGACAGGGGGCGCGTGTCTCCTACGAGCAGTACTTC
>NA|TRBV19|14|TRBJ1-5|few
CASSISYSNQPQHF
TGTGCCAGTAGTATCTCGTATAGCAATCAGCCCCAGCATTTT
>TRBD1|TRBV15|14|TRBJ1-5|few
CATSRGTVGQPQHF
TGTGCCACCAGCAGGGGGACAGTCGGACAGCCCCAGCATTTT
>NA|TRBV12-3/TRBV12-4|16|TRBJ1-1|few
CASILSGVEGNTEAFF
TGTGCCAGCATCTTATCTGGGGTGGAGGGGAACACTGAAGCTTTCTTT
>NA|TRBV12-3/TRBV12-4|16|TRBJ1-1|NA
CASSHHRTLGNTEAFF
TGTGCCAGCAGCCATCACCGGACGTTGGGGAACACTGAAGCTTTCTTT